This TCR beta chain was documented in a study of cytomegalovirus exposure and HLA in healthy donors listed by TCRdb under 2017. Study-level background: An earlier analysis of several hundred of the donors reported 276 Gb of sequence data and roughly 120 million unique TCR beta sequences obtained from some 200 million T cells. A later analysis re-analyzed previously published TCR beta repertoires from 666 donors and added high-resolution HLA genotyping to study TCR occurrence patterns. High-throughput TCR immunosequencing, statistical association of individual TCRs with disease status, and machine learning were combined to predict cytomegalovirus infection status. Donor age, sex, ethnicity and CMV serostatus were collected together with the repertoire data. The T cell repertoires of around 670 subjects were profiled by immunosequencing and related to cytomegalovirus serostatus. All discovery cohort repertoires had been generated using a single sequencing platform. Rather than drawing on any new phenotypic data, the later analysis identified candidate immune exposures from TCR beta sequences and the way those sequences occurred across donors. In a later genetic analysis, genome-wide SNP genotypes for about three fifths of the roughly 670 donors were used, and that subset was treated as a discovery cohort. The number of donors typed differed by locus, with about 629-630 for A, B, C, DRB1 and DQB1, around 560 for DQA1, 606 for DPA1, and some 470 for DPB1. Across under 500 genotyped donors of the cohort, an average of approximately 220,000 unique TCR beta nucleotide sequences per donor were sequenced, and 15% to 20% of those sequences were non-productive. HLA typing included class I and class II loci at four-digit resolution. In addition to the first cohort of 666 subjects, a separate validation cohort of 100 to 150 different subjects was used. In an earlier analysis of several hundred of the donors, high-throughput TCR beta sequencing was used to judge whether each TCR beta V gene segment behaved as functional or pseudogenic. About five DR-DQ haplotypes were handled as single units for association and clustering, since linkage in the cohort was strong. An early release that covered around 590 HLA-typed donors contained around 330 gigabases of sequencing data and around 85 million unique TCR sequences. The aim of the study was to test whether cataloging public T cell receptors could identify signatures of past pathogen exposure. The genetic ancestry cluster associated with self-reported Caucasian donors included roughly four fifths of the 398 genotyped donors. What the study reported, not specific to this receptor: In vitro tests confirmed that a few of the cytomegalovirus-associated TCR beta chains recognize cytomegalovirus antigens. A further reported finding was that TCR beta sequences accurately predicted the HLA-A and HLA-B alleles for most subjects in the first cohort. The study listed 164 TCR beta chains as associated with cytomegalovirus. When HLA alleles, especially DR and DQ, strongly co-occurred, attributing TCR associations to individual alleles was difficult. Because HLA typing was unavailable for some donors at each locus, only the typed subset was used in association tests. A group of highly shared sequence variants was considered likely to be a technical artifact of the sequencing pipeline. Presence/absence analyses assumed roughly uniform sequencing depth across donors, an assumption that may not hold. Only TCR beta chains were sequenced in this cohort, and the absence of alpha or paired-chain data limited detectable features. According to a later analysis, most CMV-associated TCR beta chains appeared to be HLA-restricted, and the HLA associations seemed to be driven largely by CMV exposure. A later analysis found that TCR association rates varied across HLA loci, with DRB1 alleles showing the most associated TCRs and HLA-C alleles the fewest. At a false discovery rate of 0.05, a later analysis linked under 20,000 TCR beta sequences to specific HLA alleles. In a later analysis, HLA-associated TCR beta chains were found to be more clonally expanded and to have lower generation probabilities than equally common non-associated chains. Most TCR sequences were observed very rarely across donors, whereas some public TCRs were present in many individuals. According to the authors, the approach could potentially be generalized to other disease states and immunological phenotypes. Broadly in line with IMGT annotations, most TCR beta V segments showed up in productive rearrangements about 87% or about 30% of the time in an earlier analysis of approximately 600 of the donors. A later genetic analysis associated a missense DCLRE1C variant with V-gene and J-gene trimming of TCR beta chains, and an independent cohort replicated the association. Several of the top co-occurrence clusters appeared to be linked to parvovirus B19, influenza, CMV and Epstein-Barr virus, according to a later analysis. Correlated functional status among segregating V segments might reflect linkage disequilibrium, but an unknown experimental factor could not be ruled out. Because the 87-base-pair reads could not distinguish some IMGT-functional V segments, including TRBV6-2 and TRBV6-3, those segments were excluded. Because counts were too low, 15 to 20 rarely observed V segments, including chromosome 9 orphons, were left out of the earlier analysis of roughly 600 of the donors. A later genetic analysis reported fewer N-insertions in productive TCRs among donors in an Asian-associated ancestry cluster than the 666-donor mean. The only immune exposure information available for the cohort was CMV serostatus. In both the original and validation cohorts, the classifier was reported to diagnose cytomegalovirus status with high specificity and sensitivity.

Between the V and J ends, shortened by 4 bases and 9 bases respectively, the junction contains 23 bases. Sequences SGHDT (CDR1) and YYEEEE (CDR2) are obtained from the germline V gene. From the cysteine up to the phenylalanine, the CDR3 has a length of 17 residues. CDR3 DNA is the only sequence kept; it has 51 bases, read in frame from the first base. The cohort comprised more than 550 healthy bone marrow donors. All cohort members were sampled while nominally healthy, although unrecorded immune exposures were likely present. The donor was CMV seropositive and was included in the group of 250 to 300 seropositive cohort members. Each donor provided a peripheral blood sample, and peripheral blood mononuclear cells were used for TCR beta sequencing. Genomic DNA was extracted from the blood cell samples with the Qiagen DNeasy Blood Extraction Kit. The library was built by means of the immunoSEQ multiplex PCR assay. For the multiplex PCR, a mixture combining 60 forward primers for TCR Vbeta segments and 13 reverse primers for TCR Jbeta segments was used. The CDR3 region of rearranged TCR beta genes was amplified from genomic DNA by a multiplex PCR assay. On the Illumina HiSeq System, the amplified TCR beta libraries were sequenced as 87-base-pair reads. The study's processing was this. In a later analysis, tens of millions of unique TCR beta chains were counted across the roughly 610 repertoires, and roughly 11 million of these chains were shared by at least two donors. A nearest-neighbor algorithm error-corrected the raw reads and collapsed the reads into unique sequences, merging closely related sequences to remove PCR and sequencing errors. To assign V, D and J gene segments, CDR3 sequences were aligned to IMGT reference sequences. For a sequence to be retained, a match of at least six nucleotides was required to both a V gene segment and a J gene segment. Rearrangements were called productive when the CDR3 lacked stop codons and stayed in frame with V and J; all others were non-productive. Following IMGT convention, CDR3 was defined as the stretch from the second conserved V-encoded cysteine up to the conserved J-encoded phenylalanine. The earlier analysis of roughly 590 of the donors excluded sequences that lacked an unambiguous match to a single V gene segment. An earlier analysis of 587 of the donors called V segments functional above 56.7% productive rearrangements and segregating when the between-donor standard deviation exceeded 5%. To diagnose cytomegalovirus status from the catalog of TCR beta chain sequences, a statistical classification framework was built. A later analysis assigned V and J genes by comparing TCR nucleotide sequences with IMGT/GENE-DB human TR gene sequences. Using the TCRdist pipeline, a later analysis assigned CDR3 sequences along with most-parsimonious VDJ recombination scenarios. In a later analysis, every TCR beta chain was defined by the combination of its CDR3 amino acid sequence and its V-gene family, and reads without a unique V-gene family were dropped. In a later analysis, fewer than 650 highly shared, low-generation-probability nucleotide sequences were removed to address suspected cross-contamination and a sequencing artifact. For each public chain, a later analysis derived a clonal expansion index from normalized ranks of inferred template counts within each repertoire. Generation probabilities in a later analysis came from a VDJ recombination model fitted to out-of-frame rearrangements, and those results were checked against IGoR. A later analysis scored TCR-TCR, TCR-HLA and TCR-CMV co-occurrence with hypergeometric tests, applying a repertoire-size bias correction to TCR pairs. False discovery rates were estimated in a later analysis by permuting HLA or CMV assignments 20 times. A later analysis grouped co-occurring TCRs with DBSCAN, adding TCRdist sequence similarity when clustering within HLA-allele-positive subsets. Co-occurrence clustering excluded repertoires with fewer than 30,000 or more than 120,000 public chains, plus five with anomalous nucleotide sharing. The table was pulled from immuneACCESS by TCRdb, which kept in-frame rearrangements only. Such tables lose some clones; where checked, under half of the loss comes from unresolved V genes, and the rest has no known cause. V, J and clone size are taken as reported in that table, and D and trimming were inferred from the DNA itself. The sample contains 120,000 or so clones, about 84% of them found a single time. The ten largest make up about 3.9% of the sample.

Remarks on this clone: What antigen it recognizes has not been identified. Per-nucleotide qualities are absent, and no much larger clonotype sits a single base away.

This TCR was sampled from a man in his late teens or twenties in good health and CMV-seropositive. The sequencing input was PBMCs. In this chain, TRBV5-6 is recombined with TRBJ1-6, and perhaps TRBD1 as D gene, on 6 matching bases. The nucleotide sequence is given as TGTGCCAGCAGCCCAGGGGTAAGCACCCGGGACCTTTCACCCCTCCACTTT. It is translated as CASSPGVSTRDLSPLHF.